These T cell receptor beta chains were read from a single sample in a study of T cells in Graves' hyperthyroidism and ophthalmopathy. TCRdb redid the calling of the multiplex PCR reads with MiXCR, one entry per CDR3 protein. Among some 560,000 distinct CDR3 sequences, about 15% were seen once, and the ten largest hold about 7%. The sample consisted of blood. Every receptor here comes from a woman between 25 and 40 years old with Graves' hyperthyroidism. The CDR3 runs from the conserved cysteine through the conserved F or W. A D gene is named only where the DNA matches it firmly. Size is stated for part of the rows, as once, few or many counts, or as a class when the clone is expanded.

clone size,J gene,V gene,D gene,CDR3 DNA,CDR3 protein
.,TRBJ1-5,TRBV7-9,.,TGTGCCAGCAGCTTAGTTGGGCAGGGCCAGCCCCAGCATTTT,CASSLVGQGQPQHF
few,TRBJ2-1,TRBV18,TRBD1,TGTGCCAGCTCACCGCGACTGGACAGGGGTAATGAGCAGTTCTTC,CASSPRLDRGNEQFF
many,TRBJ2-6,TRBV3-1,.,TGTGCCAGCAGCCAATCGGGGTCTGGGGCCAACGTCCTGACTTTC,CASSQSGSGANVLTF
.,TRBJ1-2,TRBV13,.,TGTGCCAGCAGCTCTAAAATGGACAGCTTAAACTATGGCTACACCTTC,CASSSKMDSLNYGYTF
.,TRBJ1-5,TRBV6-1,.,TGTGCCAGCAGTGCCGGGCCTAAAAATCAGCCCCAGCATTTT,CASSAGPKNQPQHF
few,TRBJ1-5,TRBV27,TRBD1,TGTGCCAGCAGTCACCGAGGACAGGGGGCACAGCCCCAGCATTTT,CASSHRGQGAQPQHF
.,TRBJ2-7,TRBV20-1,TRBD1,TGCAGTGCTAGAGATATGGACAGGGGGCACTGGGACGAGCAGTACTTC,CSARDMDRGHWDEQYF
few,TRBJ2-4,TRBV6-1,.,TGTGCCAGCTCCCGAGCGGCGGTAGCCAAAAACATTCAGTACTTC,CASSRAAVAKNIQYF
once,TRBJ2-7,TRBV27,.,TGTGCCAGCAGTTCCTTTGACGGGACACCAGCCTACGAGCAGTACTTC,CASSSFDGTPAYEQYF
few,TRBJ2-1,TRBV5-1,TRBD2,TGCGCCAGCAGCTCTCTAGGTAGCGGGACGGGTAATGAGCAGTTCTTC,CASSSLGSGTGNEQFF
many,TRBJ1-2,TRBV3-1,.,TGTGCCAGCAGCCTCAGTGGGAACTATGGCTACACCTTC,CASSLSGNYGYTF
few,TRBJ2-5,TRBV6-2/TRBV6-3,.,TGTGCCAGCAGTTGGGGACTTGTGAAGAGAACCCAGTACTTC,CASSWGLVKRTQYF
many,TRBJ1-5,TRBV20-1,.,TGCAGTGCTCTCTCCCGGGGAGAACTCAAGGATTACTGGAGCAATCAGCCCCAGCATTTT,CSALSRGELKDYWSNQPQHF
.,TRBJ1-1,TRBV6-1,TRBD1,TGTGCCAGCAGTTATGGCGGGACAGGGGGCGGAACTGAAGCTTTCTTT,CASSYGGTGGGTEAFF
many,TRBJ2-2,TRBV2,.,TGTGCCAGCAGGGGTAGCGGGAACACCGGGGAGCTGTTTTTT,CASRGSGNTGELFF
.,TRBJ1-4,TRBV13,.,TGTGCCAGCAGCCCAACGAGAAATAATGAAAAACTGTTTTTT,CASSPTRNNEKLFF
.,TRBJ2-1,TRBV30,.,TGTGCCTGGGGCCAAGGCCTCGCTAGTCAGTTCTTC,CAWGQGLASQFF
many,TRBJ2-7,TRBV7-2,.,TGTGCCAGCAGCTTTTTCCTGGTTAACGGGGGCTACGAGCAGTACTTC,CASSFFLVNGGYEQYF
many,TRBJ1-3,TRBV3-1,.,TGTGCCAGCAGCCCGGGGCGCGCCGGGAGCTCTGGAAACACCATATATTTT,CASSPGRAGSSGNTIYF
many,TRBJ2-3,TRBV5-1,.,TGCGCCAGCAGCTTGGGAATCGAAATAAACACAGATACGCAGTATTTT,CASSLGIEINTDTQYF
many,TRBJ2-6,TRBV7-3,TRBD1,TGTGCCAGCAGGCAACCCGGGACAGGGACCGGGGCCAACGTCCTGACTTTC,CASRQPGTGTGANVLTF
few,TRBJ2-2,TRBV5-8,TRBD1,TGTGCCAGCAGCTTGGGACAGGGGCCCGCCGGGGAGCTGTTTTTT,CASSLGQGPAGELFF
many,TRBJ1-5,TRBV7-6,.,TGTGCCAGCAGCTTAGGTGGTGGGCCCCAGCATTTT,CASSLGGGPQHF
many,TRBJ1-1,TRBV20-1,.,TGCAGTGCTAAGGAAATGAACACTGAAGCTTTCTTT,CSAKEMNTEAFF
.,TRBJ2-5,TRBV10-1,TRBD2,TGCGCCAGCAGTGATCACCCTAGCGGCCAAAAGACCCAGTACTTC,CASSDHPSGQKTQYF
many,TRBJ2-3,TRBV5-8,.,TGTGCCAGCAGCTTGGAGCCTAGCGCACCAGATACGCAGTATTTT,CASSLEPSAPDTQYF
many,TRBJ1-2,TRBV3-1,.,TGTGCCAGCAGCCAGTATGATGGCTACACCTTC,CASSQYDGYTF
many,TRBJ2-1,TRBV3-1,.,TGTGCCAGCAGCCTGGGACCCACCGAGTACAATGAGCAGTTCTTC,CASSLGPTEYNEQFF
many,TRBJ2-3,TRBV7-2,.,TGTGCCAGCAGCTTAAGGGACGGTACGCAGTATTTT,CASSLRDGTQYF
few,TRBJ2-5,TRBV20-1,.,TGCAGTGCTAGAGAGGATGGGACCTCCCAAGAGACCCAGTACTTC,CSAREDGTSQETQYF
many,TRBJ1-1,TRBV6-1,TRBD1,TGTGCCAGCAGGGAGGTTTGGACAGGGCCGAACACTGAAGCTTTCTTT,CASREVWTGPNTEAFF
.,TRBJ2-1,TRBV4-1,.,TGCGCCAGCAGCCGATATCCGTCGGTGGGAGACGGCGTTAGCTCCTACAATGAGCAGTTCTTC,CASSRYPSVGDGVSSYNEQFF
.,TRBJ2-1,TRBV7-9,TRBD2,TGTGCCAGCAGCTTAGGGCCCGGGGGTAGCGGGAGCTACAATGAGCAGTTCTTC,CASSLGPGGSGSYNEQFF
once,TRBJ2-3,TRBV19,TRBD2,TGTGCCAGTACTGGTAGCGGGCCAACAGATACGCAGTATTTT,CASTGSGPTDTQYF
.,TRBJ2-2,TRBV9,TRBD1,TGTGCCAGCAGCGGGACTCGACAGGGCTATCCCGGGGAGCTGTTTTTT,CASSGTRQGYPGELFF
many,TRBJ2-5,TRBV12-3/TRBV12-4,.,TGTGCCAGCAGCTTTTTGTGGGCGGATCAAGAGACCCAGTACTTC,CASSFLWADQETQYF
few,TRBJ2-1,TRBV20-1,TRBD2,TGCAGTGCTAACTACGGGAGGGCCCTTGATAATGAGCAGTTCTTC,CSANYGRALDNEQFF
many,TRBJ2-7,TRBV20-1,.,TGCAGTGCTAGAGACAGGACTACCCTCGAGCAGTACTTC,CSARDRTTLEQYF
.,TRBJ2-7,TRBV4-1,TRBD1,TGCGCCAGCAGCCAAGTGGTGGGGACAGTGTACGAGCAGTACTTC,CASSQVVGTVYEQYF
many,TRBJ2-3,TRBV20-1,.,TGCAGTGCTAGAAAGGGCAGCCGCACAGATACGCAGTATTTT,CSARKGSRTDTQYF
many,TRBJ2-3,TRBV3-1,.,TGTGCCAGCAGCCAAGATCCCGGGCCGGGTACGCAGTATTTT,CASSQDPGPGTQYF
.,TRBJ1-2,TRBV5-6,.,TGTGCCAGCAGCCCTCGGGGGACGGTCGGTTATGGCTACACCTTC,CASSPRGTVGYGYTF
many,TRBJ2-2,TRBV3-1,TRBD1,TGTGCCAGCAGCCAGGACAGGGGTTCTAACGGGGAGCTGTTTTTT,CASSQDRGSNGELFF